This passage covers 19 T cell receptor beta chains from one sample sequenced in a study of CD8 T cells in ankylosing spondylitis (dated by TCRdb to about 2017). The full study reports these points: Blood from ankylosing spondylitis patients appeared to be characterized by a TCR beta motif made up of about 8 highly homologous amino acid variants.

Library construction relied on 5' RACE. This sample was sequenced with an Illumina HiSeq 2500. The raw public data were reprocessed by TCRdb itself: fastp quality trimming at Q25, MiXCR clonotype calling, in-frame beta chains only. Rows with one shared CDR3 protein collapse into an entry with the most common genes and DNA. The sample data list 750,000 to 850,000 distinct CDR3 sequences, and approximately 10% of these were observed just once. The ten most abundant clones make up about 0.49% of the sample. Antigen specificity for these receptors is unknown. Sequenced: blood, either unsorted or a sorted T cell fraction (not recorded which). The receptors here all came from a male donor with ankylosing spondylitis.

The gene calls are TRBV6-5 and TRBJ2-2; the match to TRBD1 covers 7 bases. The CDR3 runs to 18 residues. Germline trimming cut 1 base from V and 2 bases from J; bases unmatched to any gene: 10. Germline values: CDR1 MNHEY, CDR2 SVGAGI. The CDR3 is CASSYFVLDRANTGELFF. For the CDR3, the DNA is TGTGCCAGCAGTTACTTCGTTCTAGACAGGGCTAACACCGGGGAGCTGTTTTTT.

The gene calls are TRBV10-3 and TRBJ1-2; 7 nucleotides agree with TRBD1. V was clipped by 6 bases and J by 4 bases; unmatched bases: 8. This CDR3 has 14 amino acids. Germline CDR1 reads ENHRY; CDR2 reads SYGVKD. CDR3 bases: TGTGCCATCAGAACTGGGGACAGCTTCTATGGCTACACCTTC. It translates to CAIRTGDSFYGYTF.

V usage is TRBV7-8 and J usage is TRBJ1-5, with D perhaps matching TRBD1 (5 bases). Germline values: CDR1 SGHVS, CDR2 FQNEAQ. The CDR3 spans 18 residues. V was trimmed by 5 bases and J by 5 bases, leaving 25 bases between them. DNA for the CDR3: TGTGCCAGCAGCCAGAATCCCCAGCTTAGGGGCTGGCATCAGCCCCAGCATTTT. Translation: CASSQNPQLRGWHQPQHF.

This chain joins TRBV7-9 and TRBJ1-6; D ambiguous. This CDR3 is 14 amino acids long. Germline V gene sequence: CDR1 SEHNR, CDR2 FQNEAQ (reference sequence). V gave up 5 bases and J gave up 8 bases, with 13 bases separating them. The CDR3 spells CASSPTSAYSPLHF. The CDR3 nucleotides read TGTGCCAGCAGCCCGACGAGTGCCTATTCACCCCTCCACTTT.

Ten or more counts support this clonotype. J is TRBJ1-2 and V is TRBV10-1; D gene unclear. The V and J ends lost 0 bases and 8 bases respectively, with 10 bases between them. CDR1 WNHNN and CDR2 SYGVQD come from the germline V gene (reference sequence). The CDR3 loop spans 13 amino acids. Written as DNA, the CDR3 is TGCGCCAGCAGTGAGTCGATGGGGAACGGCTACACCTTC. Translated: CASSESMGNGYTF.

This clonotype was detected a few times. The V call is TRBV2, the J call TRBJ2-3; 9 nucleotides align to TRBD2. Germline V gene sequence: CDR1 SNHLY, CDR2 FYNNEI. The CDR3 loop spans 14 amino acids. The trim removed 7 bases at V and 3 bases at J, leaving 5 bases unmatched. CDR3 in amino acids: CASKTSGATDTQYF. The CDR3 DNA sequence: TGTGCCAGCAAGACTAGCGGTGCAACAGATACGCAGTATTTT.

The rearrangement uses TRBV10-3 and TRBJ1-1; D gene uncertain. Germline V gene lookup returns CDR1 ENHRY and CDR2 SYGVKD. The CDR3 length is 13 residues. Between the trimmed V and J ends, which lost 6 bases and 6 bases, there was a span of 14 bases. The DNA for the CDR3 is TGTGCCATCAGGGGTCATCAGCTGCCTGAAGCTTTCTTT. It codes for CAIRGHQLPEAFF.

This clonotype was recorded a few times. V gene TRBV5-6 combines with J gene TRBJ1-1; D not certain. Germline-derived CDR1 and CDR2 are SGHDT and YYEEEE. Trimming took 0 bases from V and 7 from J, leaving 7 bases between them. CDR3 length: 12 residues. CDR3 loop: CASSLETGEAFF. Written as DNA, the CDR3 is TGTGCCAGCAGCTTGGAGACGGGTGAAGCTTTCTTT.

The chain is built from TRBV20-1 and TRBJ2-3; D gene ambiguous. V was cut by 1 base and J by 1 base, with 9 bases left in between. The CDR3 runs to 14 residues. Germline V lookup: CDR1 DFQATT, CDR2 SNEGSKA (reference sequence). The CDR3 spells CSARVAEGTDTQYF. Written as DNA, the CDR3 is TGCAGTGCTAGAGTGGCCGAAGGCACAGATACGCAGTATTTT.

This clonotype was counted a few times. The CDR3 region is CASSLDRIWAFF. DNA of the CDR3: TGTGCCAGCAGCCTCGACAGGATTTGGGCTTTCTTT. The V and J genes are TRBV6-5 and TRBJ1-1, with D possibly matching TRBD1 (6 bases). Germline values: CDR1 MNHEY, CDR2 SVGAGI. V lost 6 bases, J lost 11 bases, and 16 bases lay in between. The CDR3 runs to 12 residues.

This clonotype was recorded at least ten times. The rearrangement links TRBV5-1 to TRBJ2-7; 11 bases match TRBD1. The CDR3 is made up of 15 amino acids. Looked up from germline, CDR1 is SGHRS and CDR2 is YFSETQ. Germline trimming cut 5 bases from V and 7 bases from J; bases unmatched to any gene: 11. CDR3 region: CASSSPGQGGREQYF. Here the CDR3 DNA reads TGCGCCAGCAGTTCTCCGGGACAGGGGGGTCGGGAGCAGTACTTC. Variable domain in full (rest from reference TRBV5-1 and TRBJ2-7): KAGVTQTPRYLIKTRGQQVTLSCSPISGHRSVSWYQQTPGQGLQFLFEYFSETQRNKGNFPGRFSGRQFSNSRSEMNVSTLELGDSALYLCASSSPGQGGREQYFGPGTRLTVT.

This clonotype was counted ten times or more. This sequence joins TRBV6-5 and TRBJ1-1; the D gene is possibly TRBD1 (5 bases). The CDR3 runs to 11 residues. V lost 10 bases and J lost 5, with 11 bases in between. Germline assignment: CDR1 MNHEY and CDR2 SVGAGI. In nucleotides, the CDR3 is TGTGCCACCTCGAGGGGAACTGAAGCTTTCTTT. Translated, it gives CATSRGTEAFF.

This clonotype occurred many times. This chain joins TRBV20-1 and TRBJ1-5; D gene ambiguous. Trimming shortened V by 2 bases and J by 6 bases, and 17 bases separated the two germline ends. The CDR3 is 15 amino acids. Germline CDR1 and CDR2: DFQATT and SNEGSKA (reference sequence). As DNA, the CDR3 is TGCAGTGCTAGACCAGGCGGGGTCGGTAGTCAGCCCCAGCATTTT. This codes for CSARPGGVGSQPQHF.

The V call is TRBV4-3, the J call TRBJ2-5; D is unresolved. This CDR3 has 18 amino acids. Trimming took off 0 bases at V and 5 bases at J, with 22 bases between the two ends. Germline loops: CDR1 LGHNA, CDR2 YSLEER. The DNA of the CDR3 is TGCGCCAGCAGCCAAGAAGCCAGACGAACCCTCCGGGTGGAGACCCAGTACTTC. This encodes CASSQEARRTLRVETQYF.

A few counts support this clonotype. The chain carries TRBV20-1 and TRBJ2-7; 8 bases agree with TRBD2. The V segment lost 1 base and the J segment 3 bases; nucleotides outside the gene matches: 2. This CDR3 has 13 amino acids. Germline CDR1 reads DFQATT; CDR2 reads SNEGSKA (reference sequence). Here the CDR3 reads CSARGTSSYEQYF. The CDR3 DNA follows: TGCAGTGCTAGAGGGACTAGCAGCTACGAGCAGTACTTC.

The chain joins TRBV27 to TRBJ2-2; the match to TRBD2 covers 10 bases. The CDR3 sequence is 16 residues long. V was pared by 6 bases and J by 3 bases, with 7 bases of the junction left unmatched. CDR1 and CDR2 from the germline V gene are MNHEY and SMNVEV (reference sequence). Written as DNA, the CDR3 is TGTGCCAGCAGGGCACTCCTAGCGGGGGACACCGGGGAGCTGTTTTTT. Amino acids: CASRALLAGDTGELFF.

This clonotype appeared many times. The chain couples TRBV20-1 to TRBJ2-2; 9 bases fit TRBD2. Germline V gene data show CDR1 as DFQATT and CDR2 as SNEGSKA (reference sequence). There are 15 residues in the CDR3. After removal of 3 bases from V and 5 bases from J, the junction contained 7 bases not matched to a gene. The chain's CDR3 is CSASVLAGSTGELFF. For the CDR3, the DNA is TGCAGTGCTAGTGTGCTAGCGGGATCAACCGGGGAGCTGTTTTTT.

This clonotype came up a few times. DNA for the CDR3: TGCAGTGCCCGGGGAGGGGGTTTGATGAACACTGAAGCTTTCTTT. It specifies CSARGGGLMNTEAFF. The gene calls are TRBV20-1 and TRBJ1-1; tentatively, D is TRBD1 (6 bases). Trimming removed 6 bases at V and 0 bases at J, with 17 bases between. Germline V gives CDR1 DFQATT, CDR2 SNEGSKA (reference sequence). The CDR3 is 15 amino acids.

In its sample, this clonotype was seen many times. The V call is TRBV10-3, the J call TRBJ2-1; D may be TRBD1 (5 bases). The V and J ends lost 1 base and 0 bases respectively, with 7 bases between them. The germline CDR1 and CDR2 sequences are ENHRY and SYGVKD. The CDR3 runs to 15 residues. The CDR3 DNA reads as TGTGCCATCAGTGAGTGGGGCGACTCCTACAATGAGCAGTTCTTC. Protein: CAISEWGDSYNEQFF.